The source of this TCR beta chain is a study of blood T cell repertoires in COVID-19. As originally analysed: Estimation of nucleated cell counts relied on the amplification of reference gene primers. Only in-frame clones appear in the TCRdb table, and some are missing; sequencing was by immunoSEQ multiplex PCR. V and J calls and clone size are as listed in that table; D and trimming were resolved from the DNA. Of roughly 210,000 clones listed, around 87% are singletons. CDR1 and CDR2 (germline): LNHDA, SQIVND (reference sequence). The CDR3 loop spans 16 amino acids. The V gene end was trimmed by 3 bases and the J gene end by 8 bases; junction bases not matched to a gene: 13.

Sequenced input: PBMCs or T cells enriched from blood (not recorded which). The receptor was derived from a man aged 30 to 45 in a cohort exposed to, infected with or recovered from COVID-19 (not recorded which). V gene TRBV19 combines with J gene TRBJ2-1; 7 bases match TRBD1. CDR3 nucleotides: TGTGCCAGTAGTATGCGAAGGACCCAGGGGGTCGATGAGCAGTTCTTC. Translation: CASSMRRTQGVDEQFF.